This TCR beta chain was captured by sequencing in a study of T cells in tumors after PD-1 blockade. Sequencing was performed with immunoSEQ multiplex PCR; in TCRdb, only in-frame clones are kept and a portion is missing. The sample has roughly 59,000 clones, roughly 77% seen once. Germline V lookup: CDR1 MNHEY, CDR2 SVGAGI. The CDR3 runs 15 residues. V shed 0 bases and J shed 2 bases, with 10 bases lying between them. The receptor was derived from a human donor with basal cell carcinoma. Sample: PBMCs, taken before anti-PD-1 treatment. J is TRBJ2-5 and V is TRBV6-5; tentative D call: TRBD1 (6 bases). The CDR3 loop reads CASSYSTGEQETQYF. CDR3 sequence (DNA): TGTGCCAGCAGTTACTCGACAGGCGAACAAGAGACCCAGTACTTC.